The 8 T cell receptor beta chains below all came from one sample that was sequenced in a study of human T cells and chemical hapten exposure. TCRdb fed the 5' RACE reads into MiXCR, producing one record per CDR3 protein. The sample yields 130,000 or so distinct CDR3 sequences, around 4% seen once. Blood, whole and unfractionated, served as the source for total RNA extraction. These receptors were obtained from a female donor in good health.

This clonotype appeared many times. The CDR3 nucleotides read TGTGCCAGCAGCTTAGCGCCGGGGTGGCCCCAGCATTTT. This gives the protein CASSLAPGWPQHF. The chain has TRBV7-6 and TRBJ1-5; D call uncertain. This CDR3 has 13 amino acids. Germline assignment: CDR1 SGHVS and CDR2 FNYEAQ. V gave up 0 bases and J gave up 9 bases, with 9 bases separating them.

This chain connects TRBV29-1 to TRBJ1-1; D not resolved. The CDR3 loop spans 13 amino acids. Looked up from germline, CDR1 is SQVTM and CDR2 is ANQGSEA. V shed 3 bases and J shed 0 bases, with 8 bases lying between them. The CDR3 loop reads CSVDQSVNTEAFF. Here the CDR3 DNA reads TGCAGCGTTGACCAATCGGTGAACACTGAAGCTTTCTTT.

This clonotype was detected many times. The rearrangement links TRBV20-1 to TRBJ2-5; 8 bases agree with TRBD1. The CDR3 loop spans 14 amino acids. CDR1 and CDR2 (germline): DFQATT, SNEGSKA (reference sequence). Trimming took 3 bases from V and 5 from J; bases not matched to a gene: 8. The DNA of the CDR3 is TGCAGTGCTAGTTTACAGGGGGTAGAGGAGACCCAGTACTTC. Translation: CSASLQGVEETQYF.

This clonotype was detected a few times. The rearrangement joins TRBV20-1 to TRBJ1-3, with D tentatively TRBD1 (5 bases). Deletions cut 6 bases from V and 0 bases from J, with 21 bases between. Germline loops: CDR1 DFQATT, CDR2 SNEGSKA (reference sequence). This CDR3 is built from 17 residues. CDR3 nucleotides: TGCAGTGCCCCAGCGTGGGGGGTATCGACCTCTGGAAACACCATATATTTT. Translating it yields CSAPAWGVSTSGNTIYF.

This chain connects TRBV13 to TRBJ2-7, with a tentative D call TRBD2 (5 bases). V lost 1 base, J lost 6 bases, and 13 bases lay in between. The CDR3 is 14 residues long. Germline V gene lookup returns CDR1 PRHDT and CDR2 FYEKMQ (reference sequence). The CDR3 loop reads CASSLVRTAPEQYF. The CDR3 coding sequence is TGTGCCAGCAGCTTAGTACGGACTGCTCCCGAGCAGTACTTC. The whole variable domain, filled in from reference TRBV13 and TRBJ2-7, reads AAGVIQSPRHLIKEKRETATLKCYPIPRHDTVYWYQQGPGQDPQFLISFYEKMQSDKGSIPDRFSAQQFSDYHSELNMSSLELGDSALYFCASSLVRTAPEQYFGPGTRLTVT.

The sample holds many counts of this clonotype. The genes are TRBV20-1 and TRBJ1-2; TRBD1 matches 9 bases. Per germline, CDR1 DFQATT and CDR2 SNEGSKA (reference sequence). Unmatched junction bases numbered 4, after V lost 3 bases and J lost 8 bases. There are 12 residues in the CDR3. The CDR3 DNA is TGCAGTGCTAGGGACAGGGGAGACGGCTACACCTTC. Its translation is CSARDRGDGYTF.

This clonotype was seen a handful of times. This rearrangement joins TRBV2 to TRBJ1-5; D perhaps matches TRBD1 (6 bases). Germline V gene sequence: CDR1 SNHLY, CDR2 FYNNEI. V was clipped by 5 bases and J by 4 bases, with 15 bases between them. The CDR3 totals 15 residues. The CDR3 reads CASSPDRRGNQPQHF. The DNA for the CDR3 is TGTGCCAGCAGTCCCGACAGGAGGGGAAATCAGCCCCAGCATTTT.

This clonotype has at least ten counts. The J gene is TRBJ2-6, the V gene TRBV19; 7 nucleotides agree with TRBD2. There are 19 residues in the CDR3. V dropped 3 bases and J dropped 4; count of bases not matched to a gene: 15. The germline V gene has CDR1 LNHDA and CDR2 SQIVND (reference sequence). The DNA for the CDR3 is TGTGCCAGTAGTATCCCGACCCTCGGGGGGAGGGTAGGGGCCAACGTCCTGACTTTC. Protein product: CASSIPTLGGRVGANVLTF. Combining the CDR3 with reference TRBV19 and TRBJ2-6 gives the whole variable domain DGGITQSPKYLFRKEGQNVTLSCEQNLNHDAMYWYRQDPGQGLRLIYYSQIVNDFQKGDIAEGYSVSREKKESFPLTVTSAQKNPTAFYLCASSIPTLGGRVGANVLTFGAGSRLTVL.